This T cell receptor (beta chain) is from a study of Tregs in tolerant kidney transplant recipients. Study-wide findings and caveats: Biological reproducibility was not directly addressed, but technical replication error appeared minimal.

Related graft donors supplied nonmyeloablative bone marrow transplants, and mixed chimerism was transient. TCRdb's table, derived via immunoSEQ multiplex PCR, lists solely in-frame clones and lacks some. The table lists 40,000 to 50,000 clones, around 90% of them singletons. CDR1 is MGHDK, CDR2 SYGVNS, per germline. CDR3 length: 16 residues. V was pared by 3 bases and J by 5 bases, with 9 bases of the junction left unmatched. With respect to this clone: Its target is unknown.

The sequencing used CD8+ T cells from blood (PBMCs), collected 12 months after the transplant. The TCR was taken from a human patient who received a combined kidney and bone marrow transplant. Some T cells may possibly be graft donor cells. The chain joins TRBV25-1 to TRBJ2-2, with 7 bases aligning to TRBD1. The CDR3 bases are TGTGCCAGCAGTGACGCACAGGGGTTATGGACCGGGGAGCTGTTTTTT. Its translation is CASSDAQGLWTGELFF.